This T cell receptor beta chain was sequenced in a study of blood T cells in healthy people across ages. General study results and limits: A strong correlation was seen between TCR beta diversity and naive T cell percentage.

For the second PCR, which ran for about 7 to 11 cycles, a sample-barcoded 5' primer and a J-beta primer mix were used. TCRdb reprocessed the 5' RACE reads with MiXCR, giving one entry per CDR3 protein. The data show about 620,000 distinct CDR3 sequences, with under 25% seen just once and approximately 3.6% held by the top ten. This clonotype was recorded many times. Its antigen is not known. V was pared by 5 bases and J by 0 bases, with 10 bases between. Per the germline V gene, CDR1 is SEHNR and CDR2 is FQNEAQ (reference sequence). The CDR3 is 15 amino acids. The rearrangement uses TRBV7-9 and TRBJ1-4, with D uncertain. The specimen sequenced was blood. The sequence was collected from a man aged 65-85 years in good health. CDR3 nucleotide sequence: TGTGCCAGCAGCCCCGCGGGTCCAACTAATGAAAAACTGTTTTTT. Translated, it gives CASSPAGPTNEKLFF.